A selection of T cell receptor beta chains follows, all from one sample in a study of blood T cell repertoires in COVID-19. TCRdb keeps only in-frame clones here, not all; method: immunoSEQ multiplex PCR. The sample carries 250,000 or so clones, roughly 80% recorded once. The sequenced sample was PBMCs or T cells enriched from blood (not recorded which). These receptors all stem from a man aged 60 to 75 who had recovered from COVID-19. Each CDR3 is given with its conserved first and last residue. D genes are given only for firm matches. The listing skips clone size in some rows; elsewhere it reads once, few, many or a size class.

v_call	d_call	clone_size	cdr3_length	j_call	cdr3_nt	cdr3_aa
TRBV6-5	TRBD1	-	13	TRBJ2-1	TGTGCCAGCCTCCATCAGGGGGCGGGTGAGCAGTTCTTC	CASLHQGAGEQFF
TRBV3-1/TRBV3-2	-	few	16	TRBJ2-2	TGTGCCAGCAGGGACGACCGACAGCCCAGGTCCGGGGAGCTGTTTTTT	CASRDDRQPRSGELFF
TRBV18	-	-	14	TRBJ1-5	TGTGCCAGCTCACCGACAGGCAGAAATCAGCCCCAGCATTTT	CASSPTGRNQPQHF
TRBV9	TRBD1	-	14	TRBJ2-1	TGTGCCAGCAGCTCAGGACAGGGGTGGGATGAGCAGTTCTTC	CASSSGQGWDEQFF
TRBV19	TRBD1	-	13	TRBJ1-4	TGTGCCACCAGGGACAGGGGGCTCGAAAAACTGTTTTTT	CATRDRGLEKLFF
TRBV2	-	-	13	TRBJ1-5	TGTGCCAGCAGTGAAACACGGGGTCAGCCCCAGCATTTT	CASSETRGQPQHF
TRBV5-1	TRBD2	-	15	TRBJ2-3	TGCGCCAGCAGCCCCTTAGCGGGGGGTTCTGATACGCAGTATTTT	CASSPLAGGSDTQYF
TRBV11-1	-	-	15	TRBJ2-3	TGTGCCAGCAGCTTATCCGGGGGAAGGGAAGATACGCAGTATTTT	CASSLSGGREDTQYF
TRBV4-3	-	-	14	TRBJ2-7	TGCGCCAGCAGCCAAGCTGCCGGGGTAGGAGAGCAGTACTTC	CASSQAAGVGEQYF
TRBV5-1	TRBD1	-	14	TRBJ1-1	TGCGCCAGCAACAAAGACAGGGGGGGAACTGAAGCTTTCTTT	CASNKDRGGTEAFF
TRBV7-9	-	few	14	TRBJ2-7	TGTGCCAGCAGCTTAGCGGGGGCCGCCTACGAGCAGTACTTC	CASSLAGAAYEQYF
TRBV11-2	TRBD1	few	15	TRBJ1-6	TGTGCCAGCAGCACGAACACAGGGGGTAGTTCACCCCTCCACTTT	CASSTNTGGSSPLHF
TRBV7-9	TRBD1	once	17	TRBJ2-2	TGTGCCAGCAGAAGAAACCCGGGACAGGGTTACACCGGGGAGCTGTTTTTT	CASRRNPGQGYTGELFF
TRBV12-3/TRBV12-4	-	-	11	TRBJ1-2	TGTGCCAGCAGTTTGTATTTAGGCTACACCTTC	CASSLYLGYTF
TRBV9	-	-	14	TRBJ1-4	TGTGCCAGCAGCCCCGACACGGGAGGCGAAAAACTGTTTTTT	CASSPDTGGEKLFF
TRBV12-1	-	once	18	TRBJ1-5	TGTGCCAGCAGCCGAGGGGACAGGGGGCTTCTTAGCAATCAGCCCCAGCATTTT	CASSRGDRGLLSNQPQHF
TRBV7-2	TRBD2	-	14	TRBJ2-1	TGTGCCAGCAGCACTAGCGGGGGAGTCTATGAGCAGTTCTTC	CASSTSGGVYEQFF
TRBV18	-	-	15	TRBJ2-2	TGTGCCAGCTCATCCCGCACTGTCAACACCGGGGAGCTGTTTTTT	CASSSRTVNTGELFF
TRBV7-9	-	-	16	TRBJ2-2	TGTGCCAGCAGCCCACTTATAGATGCTAACACCGGGGAGCTGTTTTTT	CASSPLIDANTGELFF
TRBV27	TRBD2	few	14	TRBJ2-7	TGTGCCAGCAGTGGGACTAGCGGGGCCTACGAGCAGTACTTC	CASSGTSGAYEQYF